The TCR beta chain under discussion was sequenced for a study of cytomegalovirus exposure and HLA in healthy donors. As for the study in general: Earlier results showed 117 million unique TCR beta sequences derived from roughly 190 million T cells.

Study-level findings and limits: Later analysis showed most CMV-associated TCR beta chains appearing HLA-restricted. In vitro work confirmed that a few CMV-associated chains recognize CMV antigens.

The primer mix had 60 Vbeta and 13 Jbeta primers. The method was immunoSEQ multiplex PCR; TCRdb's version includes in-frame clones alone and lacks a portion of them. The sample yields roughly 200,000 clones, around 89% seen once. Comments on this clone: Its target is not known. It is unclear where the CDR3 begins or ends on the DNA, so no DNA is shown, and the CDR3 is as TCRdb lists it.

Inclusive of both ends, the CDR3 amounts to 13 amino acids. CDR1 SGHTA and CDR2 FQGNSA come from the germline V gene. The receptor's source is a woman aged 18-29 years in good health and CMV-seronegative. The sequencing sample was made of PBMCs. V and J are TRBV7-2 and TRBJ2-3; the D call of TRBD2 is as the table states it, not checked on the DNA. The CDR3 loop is CASWTFGADTQYF.